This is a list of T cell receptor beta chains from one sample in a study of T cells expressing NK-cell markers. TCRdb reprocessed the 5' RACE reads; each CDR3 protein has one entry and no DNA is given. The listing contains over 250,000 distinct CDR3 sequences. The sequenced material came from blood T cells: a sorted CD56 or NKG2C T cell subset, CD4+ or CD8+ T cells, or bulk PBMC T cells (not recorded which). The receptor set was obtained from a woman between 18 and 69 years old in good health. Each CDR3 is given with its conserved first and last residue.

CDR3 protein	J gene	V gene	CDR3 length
CASSSLGSGTDTQYF	TRBJ2-3	TRBV12-3/TRBV12-4	15
CSESGVYNEQFF	TRBJ2-1	TRBV29-1	12
CASSQDSGAGNEQFF	TRBJ2-1	TRBV4-2	15
CASSSYLYNEQFF	TRBJ2-1	TRBV7-2	13
CASNQGGGTSYEQYF	TRBJ2-7	TRBV12-3/TRBV12-4	15
CASREDRAPGNTIYF	TRBJ1-3	TRBV19	15
CATSPTGGYEQYF	TRBJ2-7	TRBV15	13
CATSKLDTQYF	TRBJ2-3	TRBV15	11
CAWSVGRASSYNEQFF	TRBJ2-1	TRBV30	16
CASSQTVNQPQHF	TRBJ1-5	TRBV5-1	13
CASSLQPYEQYF	TRBJ2-7	TRBV3-1	12
CSAKAGGHTGELFF	TRBJ2-2	TRBV20-1	14
CASSLRADTGELFF	TRBJ2-2	TRBV7-3	14
CSATRTGVSPLHF	TRBJ1-6	TRBV20-1	13
CASQGQSLYGYTF	TRBJ1-2	TRBV12-3/TRBV12-4	13
CSARKGAGGGEQYF	TRBJ2-7	TRBV20-1	14
CASSLHGKSYEQYF	TRBJ2-7	TRBV12-3/TRBV12-4	14
CASSFSPGGYTF	TRBJ1-2	TRBV12-3/TRBV12-4	12
CSARDRGARKGNEQFF	TRBJ2-1	TRBV20-1	16
CSASPTRVSNQPQHF	TRBJ1-5	TRBV20-1	15